Each of the 25 T cell receptor beta chains below was sequenced from the same sample in a study of T cells in Graves' hyperthyroidism and ophthalmopathy. The TCR beta CDR3 regions underwent amplification using RNA transcripts as the source. With the HTBI primer set, the TCR CDR3 went through a first round of RT-PCR. In TCRdb, the multiplex PCR reads were re-called with MiXCR into one record per CDR3 protein. The data contain under 400,000 distinct CDR3 sequences, around 15% of them singletons. Sequencing was carried out using blood. All receptors come from a woman aged 60-75 years with Graves' ophthalmopathy.

This clonotype showed up many times. The rearrangement joins TRBV3-1 to TRBJ2-1, with 7 positions matching TRBD1. In germline, CDR1 is LGHDT, CDR2 YNNKEL (reference sequence). J was trimmed by 8 bases and V by 0 bases; bases with no gene match: 16. The CDR3 loop spans 18 amino acids. The CDR3 sequence: CASSQDRGLQRPRDEQFF. In nucleotides, the CDR3 is TGTGCCAGCAGCCAAGATAGGGGGCTCCAGCGTCCTAGGGATGAGCAGTTCTTC.

This clonotype was found many times. J is TRBJ2-1 and V is TRBV10-3; a weak D match, TRBD2 (7 bases). From germline, CDR1 is ENHRY and CDR2 SYGVKD. This CDR3 is built from 16 residues. V lost 4 bases to trimming and J lost 6 bases, with 19 bases between them. The CDR3 nucleotides are TGTGCCATCAGTGGGGGACGAGGGGGAGGGCTCAATGAGCAGTTCTTC. Its protein is CAISGGRGGGLNEQFF.

This clonotype occurred once. This could be a read error, since a much larger clone is one nucleotide away. The chain's CDR3 is CASSLQGEGVSGNTIYF. In DNA form, the CDR3 reads TGCGCCAGCAGCTTGCAGGGCGAAGGAGTCTCTGGAAACACCATATATTTT. The chain joins TRBV5-1 to TRBJ1-3, with D perhaps matching TRBD1 (5 bases). The CDR3 runs 17 residues. Looked up from germline, CDR1 is SGHRS and CDR2 is YFSETQ. The V and J ends lost 1 base and 0 bases respectively, with 14 bases between them.

This clonotype was picked up many times. The V and J genes are TRBV5-5 and TRBJ2-5; 9 nucleotides line up with TRBD1. The CDR3 length is 18 residues. Looked up from germline, CDR1 is SGHKS and CDR2 is YYEKEE (reference sequence). V shed 4 bases, J shed 0 bases, and the junction held 13 bases outside the gene matches. The CDR3 loop is CASSPRPGTGTNQETQYF. CDR3 in DNA: TGTGCCAGCAGCCCACGACCTGGGACAGGGACCAACCAAGAGACCCAGTACTTC.

The V call is TRBV5-1, the J call TRBJ2-7; 10 positions agree with TRBD2. The V and J ends lost 2 bases and 4 bases, in that order; junction bases with no gene match: 6. Germline loops: CDR1 SGHRS, CDR2 YFSETQ. There are 15 residues in the CDR3. In nucleotides, the CDR3 is TGCGCCAGCAGCTTTGGCCAAGCGGGGGGGTACGAGCAGTACTTC. Its translation is CASSFGQAGGYEQYF. The full variable domain, rest sourced from reference TRBV5-1 and TRBJ2-7, is KAGVTQTPRYLIKTRGQQVTLSCSPISGHRSVSWYQQTPGQGLQFLFEYFSETQRNKGNFPGRFSGRQFSNSRSEMNVSTLELGDSALYLCASSFGQAGGYEQYFGPGTRLTVT.

This clonotype was observed at least ten times. The CDR3 loop reads CASSLGSDSNQPQHF. DNA of the CDR3: TGTGCCAGCAGCTTAGGTTCTGATAGCAATCAGCCCCAGCATTTT. The chain links TRBV11-2 to TRBJ1-5; D remains unclear. Germline values: CDR1 SGHAT, CDR2 FQNNGV. Trimming stripped 1 base from V and 0 bases from J, with 7 bases between. The CDR3 runs to 15 residues.

This clonotype was recorded many times. V and J are TRBV27 and TRBJ2-7; a weak D match, TRBD2 (5 bases). Trimming took 5 bases from V and 1 from J, leaving 9 bases between them. Per the germline V gene, CDR1 is MNHEY and CDR2 is SMNVEV (reference sequence). CDR3 length: 13 amino acids. CDR3 loop: CASSRRGSYEQYF. CDR3 sequence (DNA): TGTGCCAGCAGTCGTCGGGGTTCCTACGAGCAGTACTTC.

This rearrangement joins TRBV30 to TRBJ2-5; tentatively, D is TRBD1 (6 bases). Trimming left V 1 base short and J 5 bases short, with 14 bases between. Germline values: CDR1 GTSNPN, CDR2 SVGIG (reference sequence). The CDR3 has 14 amino acids. In DNA form, the CDR3 reads TGTGCCTGGAGTGGCAACAGGGTCCCGGAGACCCAGTACTTC. Protein product: CAWSGNRVPETQYF.

The chain links TRBV27 to TRBJ2-1; D tentatively fits TRBD1 or TRBD2 (6 bases each). Germline CDR1 reads MNHEY; CDR2 reads SMNVEV (reference sequence). V lost 6 bases and J lost 1, with 10 bases in between. The length of the CDR3 is 14 residues. The CDR3 bases are TGTGCCAGCAGCCGGGGGCCATCCTACAATGAGCAGTTCTTC. This encodes CASSRGPSYNEQFF.

Comment on this clonotype: It is unclear where the CDR3 begins or ends on the DNA, so no DNA is shown, and the CDR3 is as TCRdb lists it. J is TRBJ1-5 and V is TRBV2; TRBD1, the D gene given by the table, was not confirmed from the DNA. CDR1 is SNHLY, CDR2 FYNNEI, per germline. Termini included, the CDR3 measures 21 amino acids. The CDR3 region is CASSEVPEGLIQYFGAEPQHF.

This clonotype was seen ten or more times. CDR3 in amino acids: CASSPGGGAREQYF. The CDR3, as DNA: TGTGCCAGCAGCCCTGGGGGGGGGGCGCGGGAGCAGTACTTC. V is TRBV7-6 and J is TRBJ2-7; maybe TRBD2 (7 bases). Germline CDR1 is SGHVS and CDR2 is FNYEAQ. This CDR3 spans 14 amino acids. Trimming removed 5 bases at V and 7 bases at J, with 18 bases between. Full variable domain (missing parts from reference TRBV7-6 and TRBJ2-7): GAGVSQSPRYKVTKRGQDVALRCDPISGHVSLYWYRQALGQGPEFLTYFNYEAQQDKSGLPNDRFSAERPEGSISTLTIQRTEQRDSAMYRCASSPGGGAREQYFGPGTRLTVT.

This clonotype has ten or more counts. The chain recombines TRBV28 with TRBJ1-5, with 7 nucleotides matching TRBD1. V was pared by 6 bases and J by 5 bases, with 4 bases of the junction left unmatched. The germline V gene has CDR1 MDHEN and CDR2 SYDVKM. CDR3 length: 13 amino acids. This CDR3 reads CASSDREYQPQHF. CDR3 sequence (DNA): TGTGCCAGCAGCGACAGGGAGTATCAGCCCCAGCATTTT.

In its sample, this clonotype was seen a few times. V gene TRBV6-1 combines with J gene TRBJ2-7, with D unresolved. The CDR3 spans 15 residues. Germline values: CDR1 MNHNS, CDR2 SASEGT. V was shortened by 6 bases and J by 2 bases, with 17 bases between the two germline ends. The CDR3 DNA reads TGTGCCAGCAGGCTGACCCTAGACACGACCTACGAGCAGTACTTC. Translation: CASRLTLDTTYEQYF.

This clonotype was detected many times. The chain combines TRBV3-1 with TRBJ2-1, with 8 bases that match TRBD2. The CDR3 contains 14 residues. The germline CDR1 and CDR2 sequences are LGHDT and YNNKEL (reference sequence). V was clipped by 11 bases and J by 0 bases; unmatched bases: 6. CDR3 DNA sequence: TGTGCCTGCTCCGGGACTAGCTCCTACAATGAGCAGTTCTTC. This translates into CACSGTSSYNEQFF.

Many counts were recorded for this clonotype. CDR3 region: CASSPRFGTDTQYF. The CDR3 nucleotides read TGTGCCAGCAGCCCCCGTTTTGGCACAGATACGCAGTATTTT. The chain recombines TRBV6-1 with TRBJ2-3; D gene uncertain. V was shortened by 6 bases and J by 1 base, with 11 bases between the two germline ends. The germline gives CDR1 MNHNS, CDR2 SASEGT. The CDR3 has 14 amino acids.

The gene calls are TRBV6-1 and TRBJ2-2, with TRBD2 matching 13 bases. Germline V CDR1 and CDR2: MNHNS, SASEGT. Trimming at V came to 5 bases and at J to 5 bases, leaving 8 bases not matched to a gene. The CDR3 length is 17 residues. Here the CDR3 DNA reads TGTGCCAGCAGTTCCCGGACTAGCGGGAGCGGTACCGGGGAGCTGTTTTTT. Amino acids: CASSSRTSGSGTGELFF.

With regard to this clonotype: The junction departs from germline at one end; a sequencing error may be responsible. The gene calls are TRBV5-1 and TRBJ1-1; 9 positions match TRBD1. This CDR3 spans 15 amino acids. Germline loops: CDR1 SGHRS, CDR2 YFSETQ. The CDR3, as DNA: TGCGCCGGCAGCCCGAGGCCGGGACAGGGTTCCGAAGCTTTCTTT. It is translated as CAGSPRPGQGSEAFF.

This clonotype was picked up many times. This chain joins TRBV4-1 and TRBJ2-2; 7 bases align to TRBD1. V was pared by 6 bases and J by 0 bases, with 7 bases of the junction left unmatched. This CDR3 is 16 amino acids long. CDR1 and CDR2 from the germline V gene are MGHRA and YSYEKL. The CDR3 is CASRQNRGANTGELFF. The CDR3 region has the DNA TGCGCCAGCAGACAAAACAGGGGCGCGAACACCGGGGAGCTGTTTTTT.

The sample holds many counts of this clonotype. The rearrangement joins TRBV20-1 to TRBJ2-7; TRBD1 or TRBD2 may be the D gene (5 bases each). CDR3 length: 11 amino acids. Germline CDR1 and CDR2: DFQATT and SNEGSKA (reference sequence). In nucleotides, the CDR3 is TGCAGGGTGAGGGGCGACTACGAGCAGTACTTC. Translation gives CRVRGDYEQYF.

This clonotype was observed a handful of times. The V gene is TRBV7-9, the J gene TRBJ2-6; D remains unclear. The CDR3 is 14 residues long. The V end lost 1 base, the J end lost 3 bases, and 4 bases lay between the germline ends. Germline loops: CDR1 SEHNR, CDR2 FQNEAQ (reference sequence). Written as DNA, the CDR3 is TGTGCCAGCAGCTTAGGCGTTGGGGCCAACGTCCTGACTTTC. Translated, it gives CASSLGVGANVLTF.

This clonotype was counted between two and nine times. V is TRBV28 and J is TRBJ1-1; D is undetermined. The V end lost 6 bases, the J end lost 5 bases, and 22 bases lay between the germline ends. Per germline, CDR1 MDHEN and CDR2 SYDVKM. This CDR3 spans 16 amino acids. CDR3 in DNA: TGTGCCAGCAGCTCCCGGGGTCTATCGAGATGGACTGAAGCTTTCTTT. Amino acid sequence: CASSSRGLSRWTEAFF. Complete variable domain (other parts from reference TRBV28 and TRBJ1-1): DVKVTQSSRYLVKRTGEKVFLECVQDMDHENMFWYRQDPGLGLRLIYFSYDVKMKEKGDIPEGYSVSREKKERFSLILESASTNQTSMYLCASSSRGLSRWTEAFFGQGTRLTVV.

Concerning this clonotype itself: One base away lies a much larger clone, so this may be a sequencing read error. This rearrangement joins TRBV2 to TRBJ2-2, with D possibly matching TRBD2 (6 bases). The CDR3 totals 13 residues. Germline values: CDR1 SNHLY, CDR2 FYNNEI. CDR3 region: CASGGASGGELSF. CDR3 DNA: TGTGCCTCAGGTGGGGCGAGCGGCGGGGAGCTGTCTTTT. Full variable domain (missing parts from reference TRBV2 and TRBJ2-2): EPEVTQTPSHQVTQMGQEVILRCVPISNHLYFYWYRQILGQKVEFLVSFYNNEISEKSEIFDDQFSVERPDGSNFTLKIRSTKLEDSAMYFCASGGASGGELSFGEGSRLTVL.

In its sample, this clonotype was seen many times. The chain links TRBV12-3 or TRBV12-4 to TRBJ1-6; 9 bases map to TRBD1. The CDR3 covers 16 residues. After removal of 1 base from V and 9 bases from J, the junction contained 7 bases not matched to a gene. The CDR3 loop is CASSLGGQGFGSPLHF. DNA for the CDR3: TGTGCCAGCAGTTTAGGGGGACAGGGTTTCGGTTCACCCCTCCACTTT.

This clonotype was seen a few times. This chain uses TRBV5-6 with TRBJ2-1; 9 nucleotides align to TRBD2. The CDR3 runs to 15 residues. V was pared by 0 bases and J by 8 bases, with 6 bases of the junction left unmatched. Per germline, CDR1 SGHDT and CDR2 YYEEEE. CDR3 bases: TGTGCCAGCAGCTTGGAGGCGGGAGGGCTCGATGAGCAGTTCTTC. It is translated as CASSLEAGGLDEQFF.

The V and J genes are TRBV13 and TRBJ2-7; 15 bases agree with TRBD2. This CDR3 has 16 amino acids. The V gene's germline CDR1 is PRHDT and CDR2 FYEKMQ (reference sequence). V dropped 5 bases and J dropped 7; count of bases not matched to a gene: 9. As DNA, the CDR3 is TGTGCCAGCAGCCCACGGACTAGCGGGAGGGCAAGGGAGCAGTACTTC. Protein sequence: CASSPRTSGRAREQYF.